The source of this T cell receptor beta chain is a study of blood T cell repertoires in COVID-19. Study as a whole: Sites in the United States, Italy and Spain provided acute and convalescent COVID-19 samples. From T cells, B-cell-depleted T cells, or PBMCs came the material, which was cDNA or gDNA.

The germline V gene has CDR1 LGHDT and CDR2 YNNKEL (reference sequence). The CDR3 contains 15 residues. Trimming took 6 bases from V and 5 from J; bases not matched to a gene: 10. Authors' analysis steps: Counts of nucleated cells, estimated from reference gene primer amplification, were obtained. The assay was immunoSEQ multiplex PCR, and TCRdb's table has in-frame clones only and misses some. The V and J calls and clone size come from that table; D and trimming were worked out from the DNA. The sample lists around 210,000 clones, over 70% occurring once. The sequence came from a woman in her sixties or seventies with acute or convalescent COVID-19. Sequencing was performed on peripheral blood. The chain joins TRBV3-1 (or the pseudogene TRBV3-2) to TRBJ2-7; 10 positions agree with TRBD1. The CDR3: CASSSGGQGSHEQYF. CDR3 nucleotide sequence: TGTGCCAGCAGTTCTGGGGGACAGGGGAGCCACGAGCAGTACTTC.